The 9 T cell receptor beta chains given below trace back to one sample, sequenced in a study of siplizumab effects on memory and regulatory T cells. Using immunoSEQ multiplex PCR, the repertoire was profiled, and TCRdb retains in-frame clones only, with some absent. This sample carries 100,000 to 110,000 clones, about 91% of them seen once, and the ten largest clones take 0.14% to 0.15%. Material for sequencing was CD4+ T cells sorted from blood. Receptor source: a human donor in good health.

This chain joins TRBV5-1 and TRBJ2-1, with TRBD2 identical over 13 bases. Per germline, CDR1 SGHRS and CDR2 YFSETQ. CDR3 length: 15 residues. Trimming at V came to 4 bases and at J to 6 bases, leaving 4 bases not matched to a gene. The CDR3 loop reads CASSPLAGGRNEQFF. CDR3 sequence (DNA): TGCGCCAGCAGCCCACTAGCGGGGGGGCGCAATGAGCAGTTCTTC.

The CDR3: CASSLGQGHTEAFF. The CDR3 DNA reads TGCGCCAGCAGCCTGGGACAGGGACACACTGAAGCTTTCTTT. The chain recombines TRBV5-1 with TRBJ1-1; 9 bases fit TRBD1. CDR3 length: 14 amino acids. The J segment lost 3 bases and the V segment lost 4 bases, leaving 4 bases of the junction unmatched. The germline V gene has CDR1 SGHRS and CDR2 YFSETQ. The full variable domain, rest sourced from reference TRBV5-1 and TRBJ1-1, is KAGVTQTPRYLIKTRGQQVTLSCSPISGHRSVSWYQQTPGQGLQFLFEYFSETQRNKGNFPGRFSGRQFSNSRSEMNVSTLELGDSALYLCASSLGQGHTEAFFGQGTRLTVV.

CDR3 amino acids: CASSGTGVDGYTF. DNA for the CDR3: TGTGCCAGCAGCGGTACGGGGGTTGATGGCTACACCTTC. The chain employs TRBV7-9 and TRBJ1-2, with D perhaps matching TRBD1 (5 bases). V lost 5 bases, J lost 6 bases, and 13 bases lay in between. The CDR3 is 13 amino acids. Germline V gives CDR1 SEHNR, CDR2 FQNEAQ (reference sequence).

The V and J genes are TRBV6-6 and TRBJ1-4, with D perhaps matching TRBD1 (5 bases). Per the germline V gene, CDR1 is MNHNY and CDR2 is SVGAGI (reference sequence). CDR3 length: 16 residues. V lost 8 bases and J 3 bases, leaving 19 bases between the germline ends. In DNA form, the CDR3 reads TGTGCCAGCTTCCCCGGGGGTAGTACCCCTAATGAAAAACTGTTTTTT. It translates to CASFPGGSTPNEKLFF.

V and J are TRBV6-5 and TRBJ2-5, with 11 bases matching TRBD1. Germline CDR1 reads MNHEY; CDR2 reads SVGAGI. J was trimmed by 5 bases and V by 5 bases; bases with no gene match: 7. This CDR3 comprises 15 residues. The CDR3: CASSPRTGGRETQYF. For the CDR3, the DNA is TGTGCCAGCAGTCCGAGGACAGGGGGCCGGGAGACCCAGTACTTC.

This rearrangement joins TRBV2 to TRBJ2-3; D is perhaps TRBD1 or TRBD2 (6 bases each). Germline values: CDR1 SNHLY, CDR2 FYNNEI. CDR3 length: 15 amino acids. The V and J ends lost 4 bases and 3 bases respectively, with 14 bases between them. The CDR3 spells CASSGGARKTDTQYF. The CDR3 DNA follows: TGTGCCAGCAGTGGGGGGGCCCGGAAAACAGATACGCAGTATTTT.

This clone was detected once. The gene calls are TRBV28 and TRBJ1-2, with D possibly matching TRBD1 (6 bases). Looked up from germline, CDR1 is MDHEN and CDR2 is SYDVKM. Trimming cost V 6 bases and J 5 bases, with 16 bases left between them. The CDR3 is 14 amino acids. This CDR3 is CASSIQGLVYGYTF. In DNA form, the CDR3 reads TGTGCCAGCAGCATACAGGGTTTAGTATATGGCTACACCTTC.

The rearrangement joins TRBV28 to TRBJ1-1, with 7 bases identical to TRBD1. The J segment lost 6 bases and the V segment lost 4 bases, leaving 5 bases of the junction unmatched. The V gene's germline CDR1 is MDHEN and CDR2 SYDVKM. The CDR3 contains 13 residues. The CDR3 loop is CASSYRGEAEAFF. The DNA of the CDR3 is TGTGCCAGCAGTTACAGGGGAGAGGCTGAAGCTTTCTTT.

The rearrangement uses TRBV19 and TRBJ2-3; 10 bases fit TRBD2. The CDR3 totals 16 residues. V dropped 5 bases and J dropped 0; count of bases not matched to a gene: 5. Germline assignment: CDR1 LNHDA and CDR2 SQIVND (reference sequence). The chain's CDR3 is CASSPSGGVSTDTQYF. CDR3 nucleotides: TGTGCCAGTAGTCCGAGCGGGGGGGTTAGCACAGATACGCAGTATTTT.